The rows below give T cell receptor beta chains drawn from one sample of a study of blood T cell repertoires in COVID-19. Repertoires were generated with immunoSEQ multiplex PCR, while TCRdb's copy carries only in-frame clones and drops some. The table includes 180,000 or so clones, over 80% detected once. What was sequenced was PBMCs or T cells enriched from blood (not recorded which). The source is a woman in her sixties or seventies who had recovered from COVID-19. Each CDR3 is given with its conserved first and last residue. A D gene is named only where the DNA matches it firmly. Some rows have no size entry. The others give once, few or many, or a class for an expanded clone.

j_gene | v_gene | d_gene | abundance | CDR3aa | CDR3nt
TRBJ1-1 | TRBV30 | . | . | CAWGVRGVNTEAFF | TGTGCCTGGGGTGTGCGGGGGGTAAACACTGAAGCTTTCTTT
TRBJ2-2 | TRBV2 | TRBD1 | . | CASTQDRVVTGELFF | TGTGCCAGCACTCAGGACAGGGTCGTCACCGGGGAGCTGTTTTTT
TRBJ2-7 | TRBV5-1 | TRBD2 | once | CASTGTSGAYEQYF | TGCGCCAGCACCGGGACTAGCGGGGCCTACGAGCAGTACTTC
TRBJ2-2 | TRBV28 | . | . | CASSLRGAGAGELFF | TGTGCCAGCAGTTTACGGGGAGCGGGCGCCGGGGAGCTGTTTTTT
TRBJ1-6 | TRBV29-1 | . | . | CSVRLGERHNSPLHF | TGCAGCGTCCGTTTAGGGGAACGCCATAATTCACCCCTCCACTTT
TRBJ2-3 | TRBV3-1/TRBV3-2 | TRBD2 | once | CASSQERDYSGDTQYF | TGTGCCAGCAGCCAAGAAAGGGACTATTCAGGAGATACGCAGTATTTT
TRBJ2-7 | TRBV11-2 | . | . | CASSSEGAYEQYF | TGTGCCAGCAGCAGTGAGGGGGCCTACGAGCAGTACTTC
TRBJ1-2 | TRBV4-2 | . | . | CASSQVAYSNYGYTF | TGTGCCAGCAGCCAAGTCGCCTATTCTAACTATGGCTACACCTTC
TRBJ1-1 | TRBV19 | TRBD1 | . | CASSPTGGTEAFF | TGTGCCAGTAGCCCGACAGGGGGCACTGAAGCTTTCTTT
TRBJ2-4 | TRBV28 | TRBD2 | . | CASSPRLAGGSYLYF | TGTGCCAGCAGTCCCCGACTAGCGGGGGGTAGTTACCTGTACTTC
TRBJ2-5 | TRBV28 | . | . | CASSSLQNQETQYF | TGTGCCAGCAGTTCCCTACAGAACCAAGAGACCCAGTACTTC
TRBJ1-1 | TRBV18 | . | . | CASRTGNRGGSTEAFF | TGTGCCAGCCGGACCGGTAATAGGGGCGGAAGCACTGAAGCTTTCTTT
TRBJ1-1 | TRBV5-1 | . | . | CASSFGQNTEAFF | TGCGCCAGCAGCTTTGGCCAGAACACTGAAGCTTTCTTT
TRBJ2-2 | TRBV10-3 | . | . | CAIRDRNTGELFF | TGTGCCATCAGGGACAGAAACACCGGGGAGCTGTTTTTT
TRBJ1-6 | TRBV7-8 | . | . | CASSPRRVLGPLHF | TGTGCCAGCAGCCCGAGGAGGGTCCTGGGGCCCCTCCACTTT
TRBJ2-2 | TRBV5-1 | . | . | CASSPNANTGELFF | TGCGCCAGCAGCCCTAATGCTAACACCGGGGAGCTGTTTTTT
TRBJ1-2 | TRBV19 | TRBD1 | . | CASRLGQGFYGYTF | TGTGCCAGTCGACTCGGACAGGGATTCTATGGCTACACCTTC
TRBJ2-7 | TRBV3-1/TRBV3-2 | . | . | CASRQFLFSGEQYF | TGTGCCAGCAGGCAATTCCTGTTCTCGGGCGAGCAGTACTTC
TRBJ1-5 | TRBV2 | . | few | CASSEGWGAAAVGPQHF | TGTGCCAGCAGTGAGGGATGGGGAGCAGCCGCGGTTGGGCCCCAGCATTTT
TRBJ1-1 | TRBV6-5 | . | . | CASVERGRGTEAFF | TGTGCCAGCGTGGAGAGGGGCAGGGGCACTGAAGCTTTCTTT
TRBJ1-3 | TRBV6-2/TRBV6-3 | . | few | CASSFPGSSGNTIYF | TGTGCCAGCAGTTTCCCAGGAAGCTCTGGAAACACCATATATTTT
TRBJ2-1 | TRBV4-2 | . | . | CASSQARVDEQFF | TGTGCCAGCAGCCAAGCCAGGGTGGACGAGCAGTTCTTC
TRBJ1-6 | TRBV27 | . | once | CASSREGIGSPLHF | TGTGCCAGCAGCAGGGAGGGAATAGGATCACCCCTCCACTTT
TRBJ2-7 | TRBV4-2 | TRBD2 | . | CASSQEGSSGPYEQYF | TGTGCCAGCAGCCAAGAAGGAAGTAGCGGGCCCTACGAGCAGTACTTC
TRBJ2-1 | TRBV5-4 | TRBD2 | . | CASSPRTGGNNEQFF | TGTGCCAGCAGCCCGCGGACGGGAGGGAACAATGAGCAGTTCTTC
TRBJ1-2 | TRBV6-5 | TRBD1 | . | CASRTTGGWGYTF | TGTGCCAGCAGGACGACAGGGGGATGGGGCTACACCTTC
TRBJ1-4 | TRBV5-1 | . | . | CASSPQMLTPGLNEKLFF | TGCGCCAGCAGCCCTCAAATGCTGACCCCGGGACTTAATGAAAAACTGTTTTTT
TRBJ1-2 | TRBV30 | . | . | CAWKRYANYGYTF | TGTGCCTGGAAGAGGTACGCTAACTATGGCTACACCTTC
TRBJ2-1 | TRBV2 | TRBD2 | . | CASRKERGVYNEQFF | TGTGCCAGCAGAAAAGAGCGGGGGGTCTACAATGAGCAGTTCTTC
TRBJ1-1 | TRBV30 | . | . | CAGAGKLNTEAFF | TGTGCCGGTGCCGGGAAGTTGAACACTGAAGCTTTCTTT
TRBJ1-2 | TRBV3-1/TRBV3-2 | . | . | CASSQVSRAHGYTF | TGTGCCAGCAGCCAAGTATCCAGGGCGCATGGCTACACCTTC
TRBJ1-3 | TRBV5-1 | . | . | CASSLDSSGNTIYF | TGCGCCAGCAGCTTGGATAGCTCTGGAAACACCATATATTTT
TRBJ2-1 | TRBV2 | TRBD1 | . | CASSEVRGGQGNEQFF | TGTGCCAGCAGTGAAGTTCGCGGGGGACAGGGGAATGAGCAGTTCTTC
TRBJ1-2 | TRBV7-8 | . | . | CASSLDGGTSYTF | TGTGCCAGCAGCTTAGACGGGGGAACAAGCTACACCTTC
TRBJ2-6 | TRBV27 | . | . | CASRRGPRGANVLTF | TGTGCCAGCAGGAGAGGCCCCCGCGGGGCCAACGTCCTGACTTTC
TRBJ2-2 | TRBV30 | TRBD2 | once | CAWRPGGPTGELFF | TGTGCCTGGAGGCCGGGGGGACCCACCGGGGAGCTGTTTTTT
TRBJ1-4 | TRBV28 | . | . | CASTQGITGEKLFF | TGTGCCAGCACCCAGGGGATAACAGGTGAAAAACTGTTTTTT
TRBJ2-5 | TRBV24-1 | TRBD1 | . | CATSGSDRGRAETQYF | TGTGCCACCAGTGGATCCGACAGGGGGCGAGCGGAGACCCAGTACTTC
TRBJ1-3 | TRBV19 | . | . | CASTAPGDRENTIYF | TGTGCCAGTACCGCACCAGGGGATCGAGAAAACACCATATATTTT
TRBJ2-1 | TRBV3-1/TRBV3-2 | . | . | CASSQGAGPYNEQFF | TGTGCCAGCAGCCAAGGCGCAGGGCCCTACAATGAGCAGTTCTTC
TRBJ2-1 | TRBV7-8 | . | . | CASSPGVAEQFF | TGTGCCAGCAGCCCCGGGGTGGCTGAGCAGTTCTTC
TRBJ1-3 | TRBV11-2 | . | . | CASSPDTFSGNTIYF | TGTGCCAGCAGCCCCGACACCTTCTCTGGAAACACCATATATTTT
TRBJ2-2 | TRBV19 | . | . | CASRRGLTGELFF | TGTGCCAGTAGAAGGGGTCTCACCGGGGAGCTGTTTTTT
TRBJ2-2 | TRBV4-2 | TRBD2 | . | CASSLPSGGTGELFF | TGTGCCAGCAGCCTCCCAAGCGGGGGCACCGGGGAGCTGTTTTTT
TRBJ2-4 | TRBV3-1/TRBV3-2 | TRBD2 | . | CASSQGLSTKNIQYF | TGTGCCAGCAGCCAGGGACTATCTACCAAAAACATTCAGTACTTC
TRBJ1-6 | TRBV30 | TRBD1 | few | CAWSTTGGRLNSPLHF | TGTGCCTGGAGTACTACAGGGGGCCGGCTTAATTCACCCCTCCACTTT
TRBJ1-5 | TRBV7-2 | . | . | CASSLVPGYQPQHF | TGTGCCAGCAGCTTAGTGCCAGGCTACCAGCCCCAGCATTTT
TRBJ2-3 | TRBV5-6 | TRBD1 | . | CASSRSRTGGIVDTQYF | TGTGCCAGCAGCAGAAGCCGGACAGGGGGGATTGTAGATACGCAGTATTTT
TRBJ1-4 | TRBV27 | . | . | CASSLTGEKLFF | TGTGCCAGCAGTTTAACGGGTGAAAAACTGTTTTTT
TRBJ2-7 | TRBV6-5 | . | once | CASTPGHLYEQYF | TGTGCCAGCACCCCTGGACATCTCTACGAGCAGTACTTC
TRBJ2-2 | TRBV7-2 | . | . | CASSYRSGTGELFF | TGTGCCAGCAGCTATAGAAGCGGCACCGGGGAGCTGTTTTTT
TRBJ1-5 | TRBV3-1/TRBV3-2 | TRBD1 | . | CASSRQGQPQHF | TGTGCCAGCAGCCGACAGGGTCAGCCCCAGCATTTT